This note documents a single T cell receptor (beta chain) sequence. Germline V CDR1 and CDR2: SGHNT, YENEEA. The CDR3 consists of 15 residues. Trimming cost V 5 bases and J 3 bases; bases outside gene matches: 8. This record belongs to a study of T cell changes during pregnancy in multiple sclerosis. The table came from immunoSEQ multiplex PCR; TCRdb's copy has only in-frame clones and leaves some out. The profile shows approximately 48,000 clones, 80% to 95% of them singletons. The origin of this receptor is a female donor with multiple sclerosis, enrolled in a pregnancy study. The gene calls are TRBV11-3 and TRBJ1-1; the match to TRBD1 covers 8 bases. The source material was CD8+ T cells from peripheral blood mononuclear cells, sampled after pregnancy. The DNA of the CDR3 is TGTGCCAGCAGCCCTGACAGGGGAAGGGACACTGAAGCTTTCTTT. This gives the protein CASSPDRGRDTEAFF. The full variable domain, its missing parts supplied by reference TRBV11-3 and TRBJ1-1, is EAGVVQSPRYKIIEKKQPVAFWCNPISGHNTLYWYLQNLGQGPELLIRYENEEAVDDSQLPKDRFSAERLKGVDSTLKIQPAELGDSAVYLCASSPDRGRDTEAFFGQGTRLTVV.